The TCR beta chain described here comes from a study of CD8 T cells in Susac syndrome. Whole-study findings and limits: The study conceded that relatively few individuals underwent its TCR sequencing and HLA analysis.

High-throughput TCR beta sequencing covered peripheral CD8+ and CD4+ T cells. Through negative isolation, CD4+ and CD8+ T cells were obtained, while TEMRA cells were enriched using FACS. The RNA input was roughly 0.45 to 1 ug, and it was reverse transcribed with random hexamers. A multiplex approach, immunoSEQ multiplex PCR, amplified TCR beta CDR3 across 54 Vbeta and 13 Jbeta. One entry per CDR3 protein results from TCRdb running MiXCR on the immunoSEQ multiplex PCR reads. The repertoire holds 150,000 to 200,000 distinct CDR3 sequences, with around 93% as singletons. As for this clonotype: Its antigen is currently unknown.

Trimming removed 1 base at V and 6 bases at J, with 5 bases between. CDR3 length: 12 residues. Germline-derived CDR1 and CDR2 are SGHNT and YYREEE (reference sequence). The chain has TRBV5-4 and TRBJ2-1, with D hard to call. The sample taken for sequencing was CD4+ T cells from PBMCs. The source of this sequence is a human donor with multiple sclerosis. The CDR3, as DNA: TGTGCCAGCAGCTTGTACCGCAATGAGCAGTTCTTC. It encodes CASSLYRNEQFF.